These T cell receptor beta chains were read from a single sample in a study of CD8 T cells in Susac syndrome. Using its own MiXCR run on the immunoSEQ multiplex PCR reads, TCRdb lists one record per CDR3 protein. Found here are about 140,000 distinct CDR3 sequences, just under 95% of them singletons; the top ten hold about 0.15%. Specimen: CD4+ T cells from PBMCs. The receptors derive from a human donor with Susac syndrome. Each CDR3 is given with its conserved first and last residue. The order of the fields is J gene, V gene, D gene, clone size, CDR3 DNA, CDR3 protein. A D gene is named only where the DNA matches it firmly. A clone size is listed for some rows: how often the clone was seen (once, few, many), or a class if it is expanded.

TRBJ1-5 | TRBV6-2/TRBV6-3 | - | - | TGTGCCAGCAGCCATCCGTCGGGGCCCCAGCATTTT | CASSHPSGPQHF
TRBJ2-5 | TRBV4-1 | TRBD2 | - | TGCGCCAGCAGCCTCTCGGGCGACGGGGGGGAGACCCAGTACTTC | CASSLSGDGGETQYF
TRBJ2-7 | TRBV3-1 | TRBD2 | once | TGTGCCAGCAGCCGAGGACTAGCGGGGGGCGAGCAGTACTTC | CASSRGLAGGEQYF
TRBJ1-2 | TRBV20-1 | - | - | TGCAGTGCTAGGGCAGCCGACAGGAGCTATGGCTACACCTTC | CSARAADRSYGYTF
TRBJ2-4 | TRBV5-1 | TRBD1 | - | TGCGCCAGCAGCCGCAGACAGGGAGACTCAAACATTCAGTACTTC | CASSRRQGDSNIQYF
TRBJ1-2 | TRBV29-1 | - | - | TGCAGCGTTGTAATAGACGGAAACTATGGCTACACCTTC | CSVVIDGNYGYTF
TRBJ2-1 | TRBV10-3 | TRBD2 | once | TGTGCCATCAGGGGCCCACTAGCGATAGGCAATGAGCAGTTCTTC | CAIRGPLAIGNEQFF
TRBJ2-3 | TRBV30 | - | - | TGTGCCTGGAGTTCCACAGATACGCAGTATTTT | CAWSSTDTQYF
TRBJ2-7 | TRBV25-1 | TRBD1 | once | TGTGCCAGCAGTGGTTGGACAGGCGAGCAGTACTTC | CASSGWTGEQYF
TRBJ2-3 | TRBV20-1 | - | once | TGCAGTGCTCCCCTGAACGACCCAGATACGCAGTATTTT | CSAPLNDPDTQYF
TRBJ2-2 | TRBV2 | - | - | TGTGCCAGCAGTCCTTTGCTGGGGACCGGGGAGCTGTTTTTT | CASSPLLGTGELFF
TRBJ2-5 | TRBV14 | TRBD1 | - | TGTGCCAGCAGACTCACAGGGGATGGGACCCAGTACTTC | CASRLTGDGTQYF
TRBJ2-1 | TRBV20-1 | TRBD2 | - | TGCAGTGCTGGAGGATCTACTAGCGGGACTCATTACAATGAGCAGTTCTTC | CSAGGSTSGTHYNEQFF
TRBJ2-7 | TRBV25-1 | - | - | TGTGCCAGCAGTGAACCAGTGGGCGAGCAGTACTTC | CASSEPVGEQYF
TRBJ1-2 | TRBV3-1 | - | - | TGTGCCAGCAGCCGCAGCTCTAACTATGGCTACACCTTC | CASSRSSNYGYTF
TRBJ1-1 | TRBV27 | - | - | TGTGCCAGCAGTTCACAGGAACTGAACACTGAAGCTTTCTTT | CASSSQELNTEAFF